One and the same sample provided the 11 T cell receptor beta chains below, sequenced in a study of blood T cell repertoires in COVID-19. Data came from immunoSEQ multiplex PCR; TCRdb stores just in-frame clones and leaves some out. The sample includes roughly 230,000 clones, 80% to 85% of them seen just once. What was sequenced was peripheral blood. The receptors stem from a woman at least 80 years old with COVID-19, enrolled during active disease.

This clone was observed a handful of times. The genes are TRBV3-1 (or the pseudogene TRBV3-2) and TRBJ2-7; 7 bases match TRBD2. Germline-derived CDR1 and CDR2 are LGHDT and YNNKEL (reference sequence). The CDR3 has 14 residues. Trimming at V came to 4 bases and at J to 2 bases, leaving 5 bases not matched to a gene. The CDR3 nucleotides are TGTGCCAGCAGCCCTCGGGACTACCCCTACGAGCAGTACTTC. Translation: CASSPRDYPYEQYF.

V gene TRBV5-5 combines with J gene TRBJ1-6; the match to TRBD1 covers 9 bases. Germline V gene sequence: CDR1 SGHKS, CDR2 YYEKEE (reference sequence). This CDR3 spans 16 amino acids. V shed 2 bases, J shed 6 bases, and the junction held 6 bases outside the gene matches. The CDR3 sequence is CASSFGPGQGNSPLHF. The DNA of the CDR3 is TGTGCCAGCAGCTTCGGACCGGGACAGGGTAATTCACCCCTCCACTTT. Variable domain in full (rest from reference TRBV5-5 and TRBJ1-6): DAGVTQSPTHLIKTRGQQVTLRCSPISGHKSVSWYQQVLGQGPQFIFQYYEKEERGRGNFPDRFSARQFPNYSSELNVNALLLGDSALYLCASSFGPGQGNSPLHFGNGTRLTVT.

The CDR3 region has the DNA TGTGCCAGCAGCTTAGTTTCGGGACTAGCGGGGGGGCACCGAGAGACCCAGTACTTC. The encoded protein is CASSLVSGLAGGHRETQYF. The V call is TRBV7-2, the J call TRBJ2-5; 16 nucleotides match TRBD2. The length of the CDR3 is 19 residues. CDR1 and CDR2 (germline): SGHTA, FQGNSA. V was pared by 1 base and J by 4 bases, with 9 bases of the junction left unmatched.

This clone was picked up one time. The chain couples TRBV7-8 to TRBJ2-1; 9 bases fit TRBD1. Germline V gene lookup returns CDR1 SGHVS and CDR2 FQNEAQ. J was trimmed by 3 bases and V by 6 bases; bases with no gene match: 6. The CDR3 length is 15 residues. The CDR3 is CASRSTGGYYNEQFF. In nucleotides, the CDR3 is TGTGCCAGCAGATCTACAGGGGGCTACTACAATGAGCAGTTCTTC.

CDR3 protein: CASSVWGTANEKLFF. CDR3 nucleotide sequence: TGTGCCAGCAGTGTATGGGGGACAGCTAATGAAAAACTGTTTTTT. The chain joins TRBV2 to TRBJ1-4; 7 bases line up with TRBD1. The length of the CDR3 is 15 residues. CDR1 is SNHLY, CDR2 FYNNEI, per germline. Losses at the gene ends were 4 bases for V and 3 bases for J; bases not matched to a gene: 5.

The chain couples TRBV3-1 (or the pseudogene TRBV3-2) to TRBJ1-6; no clear D gene. V lost 4 bases to trimming and J lost 8 bases, with 24 bases between them. This CDR3 comprises 18 residues. Germline CDR1 LGHDT, CDR2 YNNKEL (reference sequence). CDR3 bases: TGTGCCAGCAGCCGGAACCAGCCAATAACAGAGATCGATTCACCCCTCCACTTT. This gives the protein CASSRNQPITEIDSPLHF.

On this clone: A junction end diverges from the germline sequence, so it may reflect a read error. The CDR3, as DNA: TGTGCCAGCAGTTTACAACGGACAGGGGTGAAGACTGAAGCTTTCTTT. This sequence encodes CASSLQRTGVKTEAFF. The rearrangement joins TRBV28 to TRBJ1-1, with TRBD1 matching over 9 bases. Germline V gene lookup returns CDR1 MDHEN and CDR2 SYDVKM. The CDR3 contains 16 residues.

V is TRBV2 and J is TRBJ1-2; D gene ambiguous. The CDR3 has 15 residues. The germline V and J ends were trimmed by 7 bases and 4 bases, with 19 bases remaining between them. Germline CDR1 and CDR2: SNHLY and FYNNEI. The CDR3 bases are TGTGCCAGCATCCAGTCCCAGGCTTCGTTCTATGGCTACACCTTC. It translates to CASIQSQASFYGYTF.

The CDR3 region has the DNA TGTGCCAGCAGTACCAGGGTCATGAACACTGAAGCTTTCTTT. Translated: CASSTRVMNTEAFF. This chain connects TRBV2 to TRBJ1-1; TRBD1 might be the D (5 bases). Trimming cost V 5 bases and J 0 bases, with 10 bases left between them. The CDR3 has 14 residues. CDR1 is SNHLY and CDR2 is FYNNEI in the germline V gene.

V gene TRBV5-1 combines with J gene TRBJ1-1; TRBD1 agrees at 8 bases. In germline, CDR1 is SGHRS, CDR2 YFSETQ. The CDR3 runs to 14 residues. Trimming took 5 bases from V and 0 from J; bases not matched to a gene: 3. The CDR3 DNA reads TGCGCCAGCAGGACAGGGGCTGTGAACACTGAAGCTTTCTTT. It is translated as CASRTGAVNTEAFF.

The chain carries TRBV5-1 and TRBJ2-1, with TRBD2 identical over 14 bases. V shed 1 base and J 8 bases; nucleotides not matched to a gene: 8. Germline-derived CDR1 and CDR2 are SGHRS and YFSETQ. The length of the CDR3 is 17 residues. CDR3 bases: TGCGCCAGCAGCTTGACGACTAGCGGGGGGGCCCCCCATGAGCAGTTCTTC. This sequence encodes CASSLTTSGGAPHEQFF.